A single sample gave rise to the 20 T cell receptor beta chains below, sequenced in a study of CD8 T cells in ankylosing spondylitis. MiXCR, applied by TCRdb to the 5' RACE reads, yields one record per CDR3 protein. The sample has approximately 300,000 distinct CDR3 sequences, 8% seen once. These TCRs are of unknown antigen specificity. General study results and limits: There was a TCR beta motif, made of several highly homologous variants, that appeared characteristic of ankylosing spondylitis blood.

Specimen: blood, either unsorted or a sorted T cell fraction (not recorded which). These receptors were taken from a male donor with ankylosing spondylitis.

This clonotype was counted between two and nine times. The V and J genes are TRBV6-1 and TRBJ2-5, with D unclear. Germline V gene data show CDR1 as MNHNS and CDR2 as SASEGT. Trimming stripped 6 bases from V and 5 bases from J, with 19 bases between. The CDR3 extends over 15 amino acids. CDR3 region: CASSHGRTKMETQYF. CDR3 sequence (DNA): TGTGCCAGCAGCCACGGACGAACCAAGATGGAGACCCAGTACTTC.

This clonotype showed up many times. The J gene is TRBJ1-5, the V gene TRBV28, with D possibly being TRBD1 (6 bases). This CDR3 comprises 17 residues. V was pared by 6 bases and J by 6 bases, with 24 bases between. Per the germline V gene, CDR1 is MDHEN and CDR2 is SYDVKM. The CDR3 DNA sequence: TGTGCCAGCAGCGACTGGGGCAGGGGCTCTTTCACTCAGCCCCAGCATTTT. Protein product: CASSDWGRGSFTQPQHF.

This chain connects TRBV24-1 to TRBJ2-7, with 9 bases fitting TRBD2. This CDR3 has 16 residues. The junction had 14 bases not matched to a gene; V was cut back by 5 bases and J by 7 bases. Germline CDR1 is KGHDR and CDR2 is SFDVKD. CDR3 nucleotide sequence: TGTGCCACCAGTGGCGGTAGCGGGAGCGTCTGGAATGAGCAGTACTTC. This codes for CATSGGSGSVWNEQYF.

The CDR3 sequence is CSTIGLAGASTDTQYF. The CDR3 DNA reads TGCAGCACGATTGGCCTAGCGGGAGCAAGCACAGATACGCAGTATTTT. V gene TRBV20-1 combines with J gene TRBJ2-3; 10 bases are shared with TRBD2. The CDR3 extends over 16 amino acids. From germline, CDR1 is DFQATT and CDR2 SNEGSKA (reference sequence).

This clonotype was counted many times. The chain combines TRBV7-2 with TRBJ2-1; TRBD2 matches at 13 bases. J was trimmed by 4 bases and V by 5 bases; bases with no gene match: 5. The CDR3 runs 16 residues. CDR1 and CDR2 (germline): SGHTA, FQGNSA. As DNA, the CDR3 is TGTGCCAGCAGCCCGAGGACTAGCGGGGGTTACAATGAGCAGTTCTTC. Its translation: CASSPRTSGGYNEQFF.

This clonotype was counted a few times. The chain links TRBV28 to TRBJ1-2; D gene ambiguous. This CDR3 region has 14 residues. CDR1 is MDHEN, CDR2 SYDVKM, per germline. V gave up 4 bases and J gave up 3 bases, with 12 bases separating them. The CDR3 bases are TGTGCCAGCAGTTCCGTCCCAGAGTACTATGGCTACACCTTC. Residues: CASSSVPEYYGYTF.

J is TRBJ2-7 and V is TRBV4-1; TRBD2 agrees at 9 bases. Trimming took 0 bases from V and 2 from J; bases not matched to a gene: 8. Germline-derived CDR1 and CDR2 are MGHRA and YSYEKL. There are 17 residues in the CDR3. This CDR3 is CASSQDQSSGDPYEQYF. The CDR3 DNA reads TGCGCCAGCAGCCAAGATCAATCTAGCGGGGACCCCTACGAGCAGTACTTC.

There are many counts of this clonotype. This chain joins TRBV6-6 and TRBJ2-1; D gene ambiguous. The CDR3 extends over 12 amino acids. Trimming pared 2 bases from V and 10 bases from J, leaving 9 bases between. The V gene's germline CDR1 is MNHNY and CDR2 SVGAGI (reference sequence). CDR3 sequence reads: CASSYIREEQFF. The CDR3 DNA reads TGTGCCAGCAGTTACATCCGAGAGGAGCAGTTCTTC.

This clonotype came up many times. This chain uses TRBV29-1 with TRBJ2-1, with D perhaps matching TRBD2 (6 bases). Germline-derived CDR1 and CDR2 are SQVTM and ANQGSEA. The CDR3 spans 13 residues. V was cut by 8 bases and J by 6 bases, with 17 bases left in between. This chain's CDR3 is CSLRGGILNEQFF. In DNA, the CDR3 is TGCAGCCTTAGGGGCGGGATCCTCAATGAGCAGTTCTTC.

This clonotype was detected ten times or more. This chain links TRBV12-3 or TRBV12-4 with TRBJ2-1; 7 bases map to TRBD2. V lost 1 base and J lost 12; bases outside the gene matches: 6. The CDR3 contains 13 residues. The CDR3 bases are TGTGCCAGCAGTTTAGGGGCTAGCGGTATGCAGTTCTTC. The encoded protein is CASSLGASGMQFF.

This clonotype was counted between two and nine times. The CDR3 nucleotides are TGCAGCGCTCGGGACACGGCCATTTTTGGTGGTGAAGCTTTCTTT. Translated, it gives CSARDTAIFGGEAFF. The chain is built from TRBV29-1 and TRBJ1-1; TRBD1 might be the D (6 bases). Germline V gives CDR1 SQVTM, CDR2 ANQGSEA. The CDR3 length is 15 residues. Between the trimmed V and J ends, which lost 7 bases and 7 bases, there was a span of 25 bases.

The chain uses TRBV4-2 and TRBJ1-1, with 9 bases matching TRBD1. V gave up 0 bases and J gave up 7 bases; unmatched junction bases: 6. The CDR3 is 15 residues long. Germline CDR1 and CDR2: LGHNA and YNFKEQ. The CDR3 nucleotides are TGTGCCAGCAGCCAAGAACCCGGGACAGGGCTTGAAGCTTTCTTT. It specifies CASSQEPGTGLEAFF.

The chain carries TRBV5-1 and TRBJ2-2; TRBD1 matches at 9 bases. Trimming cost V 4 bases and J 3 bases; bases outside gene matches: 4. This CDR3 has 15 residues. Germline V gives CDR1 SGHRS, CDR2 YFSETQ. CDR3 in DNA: TGCGCCAGCAGCCGATGGACAGGGGACACCGGGGAGCTGTTTTTT. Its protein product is CASSRWTGDTGELFF.

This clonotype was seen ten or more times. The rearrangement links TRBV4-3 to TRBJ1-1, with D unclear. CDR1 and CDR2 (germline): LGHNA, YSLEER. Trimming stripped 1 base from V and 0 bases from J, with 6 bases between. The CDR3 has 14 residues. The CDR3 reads CASSQVGLNTEAFF. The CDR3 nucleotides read TGCGCCAGCAGCCAAGTTGGGTTGAACACTGAAGCTTTCTTT.

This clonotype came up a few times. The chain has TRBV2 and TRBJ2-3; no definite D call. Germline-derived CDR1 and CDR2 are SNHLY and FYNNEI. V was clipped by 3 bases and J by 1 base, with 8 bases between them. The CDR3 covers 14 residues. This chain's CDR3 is CASSDGVRTDTQYF. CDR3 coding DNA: TGTGCCAGCAGTGATGGAGTCCGCACAGATACGCAGTATTTT.

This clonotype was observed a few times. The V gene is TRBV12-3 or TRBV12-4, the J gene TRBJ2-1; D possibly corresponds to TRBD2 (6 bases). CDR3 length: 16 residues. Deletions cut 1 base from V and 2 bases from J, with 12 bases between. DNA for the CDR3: TGTGCCAGCAGTTTAGGGACTATGAAAACCTACAATGAGCAGTTCTTC. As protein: CASSLGTMKTYNEQFF.

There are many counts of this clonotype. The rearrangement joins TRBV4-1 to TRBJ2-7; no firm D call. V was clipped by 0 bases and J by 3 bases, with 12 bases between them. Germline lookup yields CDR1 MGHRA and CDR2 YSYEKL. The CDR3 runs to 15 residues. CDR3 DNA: TGCGCCAGCAGCCAAGATCAGGAAAGTCACTACGAGCAGTACTTC. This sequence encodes CASSQDQESHYEQYF.

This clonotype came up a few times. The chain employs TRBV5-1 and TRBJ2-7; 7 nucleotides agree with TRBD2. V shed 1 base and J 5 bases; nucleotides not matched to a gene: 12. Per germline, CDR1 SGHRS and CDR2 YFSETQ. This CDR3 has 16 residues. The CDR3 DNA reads TGCGCCAGCAGCTTGCAGGTGGGAGGGCTGATCGACGAGCAGTACTTC. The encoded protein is CASSLQVGGLIDEQYF.

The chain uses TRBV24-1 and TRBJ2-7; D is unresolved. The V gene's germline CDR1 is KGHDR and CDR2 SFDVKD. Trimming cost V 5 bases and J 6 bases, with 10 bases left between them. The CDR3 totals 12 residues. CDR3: CATSAGFGEQYF. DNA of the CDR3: TGTGCCACCAGTGCCGGTTTCGGCGAGCAGTACTTC.

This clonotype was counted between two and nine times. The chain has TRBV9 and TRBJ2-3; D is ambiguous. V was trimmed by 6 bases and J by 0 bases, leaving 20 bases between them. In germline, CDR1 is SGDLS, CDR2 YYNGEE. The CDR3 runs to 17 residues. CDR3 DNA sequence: TGTGCCAGCACTCCTGCCAGTTTGGGGAAAAGCACAGATACGCAGTATTTT. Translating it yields CASTPASLGKSTDTQYF.